This TCR beta chain derives from a study of shared clonotypes between healthy human individuals (dated by TCRdb to 2020 to 2022). As for the study more broadly: The cohort included a few men and a couple of women between 18 and 49 years of age. For each donor, three plates each were used for CD4 naive and CD4 memory, two plates were used for CD8 naive, and one plate was used for CD8 memory. The study deeply sequenced blood TCR repertoires of several healthy adults to estimate repertoire size and the extent of clonotype sharing between individuals. To increase sequencing depth and limit assay-specific biases, TCR repertoire library preparation and sequencing were carried out by different laboratories using diverse techniques. Each donor's leukapheresis produced roughly between roughly 0.9 and 8.9 billion PBMCs.

TCR CDR3 regions were amplified from genomic DNA by multiplex PCR using the deep immunoSEQ assay. Extracted genomic DNA from each cell subset was distributed evenly across all wells of several immunoSEQ 96-well plates, and each plate was treated as a replicate. For sorted subsets, roughly 200 ng of genomic DNA, equivalent to roughly 30,000 T cell genomes, went into each replicate PCR. The purified libraries were quantified using a Qubit 3.0 fluorometer, sized with a Bioanalyzer 2100, and then quantified again using the KAPA Library Quantification kit. Every immunoSEQ 96-well plate was sequenced on a dedicated single-read 150-cycle Illumina NextSeq 550 flow cell. In the original analysis: Because the immunoSEQ output included only junctional sequences and no quality scores, the filtering could not be the same as the filtering used for full-length reads. To assign V/J genes and CDR3, sequences were annotated using PyIR, a Python wrapper for IgBLAST v1.9, with IMGT germline references. Reads were filtered out if the reads had weak V/J assignments (E-value above 1e-6), no CDR3, stop codons, out-of-frame junctions, or ambiguous translated residues. V3J clonotypes were defined as sequences sharing an identical inferred V gene, J gene, and CDR3 amino acid sequence. The percentage overlap between two repertoires was calculated by dividing the number of shared unique clonotypes by the size of the smaller repertoire. Richness of each repertoire was evaluated using RTK rarefaction, the Chao1 estimator, and Recon v2.1 estimates of unobserved clonotypes. OLGA was used to compute generation probabilities for all TCRbeta clonotypes that the gDNA method yielded from a handful of donors. TCRdb stores this immuneACCESS table with in-frame sequences only. Part of the clones is absent; in the studies checked, under half of the shortfall reflects unresolved V genes, and no reason is known for the rest. The DNA gave D and trimming, while V, J and clone size come from that table. This sample has about 110,000 clones in its table, and approximately 70% of those were observed once. Of the sample, around 25% is held by the ten largest clones.

V gives up 7 bases and J gives up 1 base, and the segment between their germline ends measures 7 bases. The CDR3 has 11 amino acids, counting the end cysteine and phenylalanine. Only the CDR3 DNA is retained, 33 bases long and in frame from the first base. The CDR1 and CDR2 encoded by the germline V gene are SQVTM and ANQGSEA. The donors were healthy, HIV-negative adults with no recently reported acute infections or vaccinations. Every donor was a Caucasian adult residing in Nashville, Tennessee, USA. CD8 memory samples consisted of magnetically selected CD45RO+ cells combined with CCR7-negative CD45RA+ effector memory (TemRA) cells. Blood was obtained by leukapheresis, after which PBMCs were separated by Ficoll-Histopaque density gradient centrifugation and cryopreserved in liquid nitrogen vapor phase. Analytical flow cytometry was used to check the purity and quantity of each magnetically sorted T cell population. From each sorted fraction, genomic DNA was isolated and quantified by UV absorbance on a Nanodrop 2000c.

As to this clone: It lacks a known antigen. The sample holds no much larger clone one base away, and base qualities are not on file.

General study outcomes and caveats: Sharing across a handful of donors was observed for approximately 5% of naive CD4, about 3.2% of naive CD8, over 2% of memory CD4, and roughly 0.4% of memory CD8 clonotypes. Sampling was restricted to blood, and TCR repertoires in tissues likely differ from the TCR repertoires found in blood. Pairwise subsampling led to the expectation that sequencing depth would affect the degree of clonotype sharing among donors. Naive subsets generally had larger estimated clonotype richness than memory subsets. Incomplete sequencing was indicated by rarefaction of sorted-subset datasets, despite the large sequencing depth. Clonotypes shared by all four sorted-subset donors showed higher generation probabilities than non-shared clonotypes. The small number of donors limited the genetic and exposure-history diversity represented.

This receptor was taken from a woman younger than 45 in good health. The sample comprised memory CD8+ T cells sorted from blood. This sample's cell subset or site label indicates: CD45RO+ cells pooled with CCR7-negative TemRA cells. The chain is encoded by TRBV29-1 joined to TRBJ1-2; no D gene call is confident. The CDR3 protein sequence reads: CSALGNYGYTF. The DNA sequence reads TGCAGCGCCCTGGGTAACTATGGCTACACCTTC.